Included here is one T cell receptor beta chain sequence, with context. Antigen specificity is unknown. This entry comes from a study of cytomegalovirus exposure and HLA in healthy donors. Study outcomes and limitations: Cytomegalovirus association was assigned to more than 150 TCR beta chains. Testing in vitro showed three CMV-associated chains specific for CMV antigens.

This table comes from immunoSEQ multiplex PCR, and its TCRdb copy is limited to in-frame clones, with some not included. The sample holds some 99,000 clones, roughly 90% seen once. The length of the CDR3 is 11 residues. Germline CDR1 SGHNT, CDR2 YYREEE (reference sequence). V was trimmed by 2 bases and J by 8 bases, leaving 4 bases between them. The clonotype originates from a woman aged 18-29 years in good health and CMV-seronegative. The chain uses TRBV5-4 and TRBJ2-2, with D uncertain. The specimen was PBMCs. The CDR3 loop is CASSFGGELFF. CDR3 in DNA: TGTGCCAGCAGCTTCGGGGGGGAGCTGTTTTTT.